This TCR beta chain came from a study of neoadjuvant anti-PD-1 for oral cavity cancer. Study-wide results and caveats: PBMC Gini-index clonality exceeded responders' in non-responders post-nivolumab.

Method: immunoSEQ multiplex PCR; TCRdb's copy keeps in-frame clones and lacks some. The profile shows 72,000 or so clones, about 90% of them singletons. This clone was counted once. Its antigen is unidentified. Specified time point: after neoadjuvant nivolumab, at surgical resection. The germline gives CDR1 SGHDT, CDR2 YYEEEE. Trimming took off 5 bases at V and 5 bases at J, with 23 bases between the two ends. This CDR3 region has 16 residues. The rearrangement links TRBV5-6 to TRBJ2-7; D is undetermined. This sequence was found in a person aged 40 to 85 with oral cavity squamous cell carcinoma. This material consisted of PBMCs, taken after nivolumab (anti-PD-1) treatment. CDR3 in DNA: TGTGCCAGCAGAATCGTTAACTGGGCCCCAAGCGACGAGCAGTACTTC. Amino acids: CASRIVNWAPSDEQYF. Using reference TRBV5-6 and TRBJ2-7 for the parts outside the CDR3, the full variable domain is DAGVTQSPTHLIKTRGQQVTLRCSPKSGHDTVSWYQQALGQGPQFIFQYYEEEERQRGNFPDRFSGHQFPNYSSELNVNALLLGDSALYLCASRIVNWAPSDEQYFGPGTRLTVT.